Listed below are T cell receptor beta chains from one sample, sequenced in a study of T cell repertoires in cytomegalovirus infection. No antigen is known for these receptors. TCRdb re-derived calls from the reads in MiXCR, one entry per CDR3 protein. The sample comprises some 590,000 distinct CDR3 sequences, 40% of which are singletons, and 48% rests with the top ten. The sequencing here drew on cultured PBMCs, taken from culture after CMV antigen stimulation. These receptor sequences come from a human donor in good health (CMV status not recorded). Some clones in this sample may be carry-over from other donors' samples. Both conserved end residues are part of each CDR3. The D gene is left open where the match is weak. Clone size is given for some rows only: seen once, a few or many times, or a class if the clone is expanded.

J,size,D,V,DNA,CDR3
TRBJ2-7,-,-,TRBV7-2,TGTGCCAGCAGGCGAGGGACGCTTGACTACGAGCAGTACTTC,CASRRGTLDYEQYF
TRBJ1-1,few,TRBD1,TRBV7-6,TGTGCCAGCAGCGAACCCGGGACAGGGGTCTCGGCTGAAGCTTTCTTT,CASSEPGTGVSAEAFF
TRBJ2-7,few,-,TRBV5-8,TGTGCCAGCAGCTTGGGGTTCGGGGCCCCCTACGAGCAGTACTTC,CASSLGFGAPYEQYF
TRBJ1-2,-,-,TRBV12-3/TRBV12-4,TGTGCCACCCAATTGGGGGTCTATGGCTACACCTTC,CATQLGVYGYTF
TRBJ2-5,-,-,TRBV20-1,TGCAGTGCTAGGGAGGGCCTCGGAGAGACCCAGTACTTC,CSAREGLGETQYF
TRBJ2-1,many,TRBD2,TRBV7-6,TGTGCCAGCAGCTTAAGCGGGAGGGCCTCAGGAGAGCAGTTCTTC,CASSLSGRASGEQFF
TRBJ1-6,few,-,TRBV7-2,TGTGCCAGCAGCGCCCGAATCGATTCACCCCTCCACTTT,CASSARIDSPLHF
TRBJ1-1,few,-,TRBV6-5,TGTGCCAGCACCCTGGGGTTGTACACTGAAGCTTTCTTT,CASTLGLYTEAFF
TRBJ1-2,few,-,TRBV12-3/TRBV12-4,TGTGCCAGCAGCCGGATAGGTTATGGCTACACCTTC,CASSRIGYGYTF
TRBJ2-2,-,TRBD2,TRBV12-5,TGTGCTAGTGGTCTAAGACTAGCGGGGGTGACCGGGGAGCTGTTTTTT,CASGLRLAGVTGELFF
TRBJ2-5,few,TRBD2,TRBV28,TGTGCCAGCTCCCTCACGGGGCTAGCGGGGGGGCAAGAGACCCAGTACTTC,CASSLTGLAGGQETQYF
TRBJ2-3,-,TRBD2,TRBV4-3,TGCGCCAGCAGCCAAGCTATCAGCGGGAGTTCAGATACGCAGTATTTT,CASSQAISGSSDTQYF
TRBJ2-7,once,TRBD1,TRBV10-3,TGTGCCACACGTCCGGGACAGACCTACGAGCAGTACTTC,CATRPGQTYEQYF
TRBJ1-2,-,-,TRBV27,TGTGCCAGCAGTTTCGGCACACAGTGGGGCTACACCTTC,CASSFGTQWGYTF
TRBJ2-7,-,-,TRBV7-9,TGTGCCAGCAGCTTAGGCAGGGCGGTCGAGCAGTACTTC,CASSLGRAVEQYF